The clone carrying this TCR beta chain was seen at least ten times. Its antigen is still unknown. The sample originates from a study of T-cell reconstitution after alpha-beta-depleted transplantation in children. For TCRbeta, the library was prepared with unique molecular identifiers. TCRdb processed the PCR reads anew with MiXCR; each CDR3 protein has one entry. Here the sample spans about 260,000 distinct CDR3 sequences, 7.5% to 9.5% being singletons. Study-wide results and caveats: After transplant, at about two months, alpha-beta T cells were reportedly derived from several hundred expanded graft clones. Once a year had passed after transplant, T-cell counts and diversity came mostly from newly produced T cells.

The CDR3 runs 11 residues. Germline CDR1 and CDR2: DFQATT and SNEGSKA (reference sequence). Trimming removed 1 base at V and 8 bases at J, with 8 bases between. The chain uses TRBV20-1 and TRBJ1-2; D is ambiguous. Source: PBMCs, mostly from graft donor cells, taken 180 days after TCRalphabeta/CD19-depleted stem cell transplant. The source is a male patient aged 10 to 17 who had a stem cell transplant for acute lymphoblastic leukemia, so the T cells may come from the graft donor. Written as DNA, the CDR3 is TGCAGTGCTAGAGTCGAGTACGGCTACACCTTC. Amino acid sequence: CSARVEYGYTF.